This T cell receptor beta chain was sequenced during a study of blood T cell repertoires in COVID-19. For the study at large: The study drew acute and convalescent COVID-19 samples from the United States, Italy and Spain. From T cells, B-cell-depleted T cells, or PBMCs came the material, which was cDNA or gDNA.

Germline lookup yields CDR1 SGHKS and CDR2 YYEKEE (reference sequence). V lost 0 bases to trimming and J lost 0 bases, with 4 bases between them. The CDR3 spans 14 residues. Categorization into cohorts depended on clinical history that participants reported. Study processing details: Reference gene primers were amplified, and this amplification served to estimate nucleated cell counts. TCRdb keeps only in-frame clones here, not all; method: immunoSEQ multiplex PCR. The V and J calls and clone size come from that table; D and trimming were worked out from the DNA. The table shows approximately 250,000 clones, with more than 80% occurring only once.

The sample taken for sequencing was PBMCs or T cells enriched from blood (not recorded which). This chain links TRBV5-5 with TRBJ1-5; D is ambiguous. The receptor's source is a woman under 40 with acute COVID-19. The CDR3 DNA sequence: TGTGCCAGCAGCTTGGACATTAGCAATCAGCCCCAGCATTTT. Translated, it gives CASSLDISNQPQHF.